These T cell receptor beta chains were read from a single sample in a study of T cell repertoires in cytomegalovirus infection. One entry per CDR3 protein results from TCRdb running MiXCR on the reads. The repertoire consists of some 900,000 distinct CDR3 sequences, with 32% occurring once and the leading ten covering around 11%. No antigen is known for these receptors. Here the sequenced sample was cultured CD8+ T cells from PBMCs, taken from culture after CMV antigen stimulation. Receptors originate from a human donor in good health (CMV status not recorded). Some clones in this sample may be carry-over from other donors' samples. Both conserved end residues are part of each CDR3. Fields, in order: J gene, V gene, clone size, D gene, CDR3 DNA, CDR3 protein. A D gene is named only where the DNA matches it firmly. Clone size is stated in some rows and not others, as once, few, many or a class when expanded.

>TRBJ2-3|TRBV6-2/TRBV6-3|NA|TRBD2
TGTGCCAGCAGCCAGGGACTAGCGGGGGTGACAGATACGCAGTATTTT
CASSQGLAGVTDTQYF
>TRBJ2-3|TRBV10-3|NA|TRBD2
TGTGCCATCAGTGACGGCGGGGGGTCTATCGCAGATACGCAGTATTTT
CAISDGGGSIADTQYF
>TRBJ1-1|TRBV5-5|NA|NA
TGTGCCAGCAGCTTTTCCGGGACGGCGAACACTGAAGCTTTCTTT
CASSFSGTANTEAFF
>TRBJ2-3|TRBV27|few|NA
TGTGCCAGCAGTTGGGTCCACACAGATACGCAGTATTTT
CASSWVHTDTQYF
>TRBJ2-5|TRBV6-1|many|TRBD1
TGTGCCAGCAACGTGAGGACAGGGGTGAAAGAGACCCAGTACTTC
CASNVRTGVKETQYF
>TRBJ2-3|TRBV7-6|NA|TRBD1
TGTGCCAGCAGCTCATGGCCGGGGTCCCTAGGGGGCTACAGGGAAAAGAACGCAGATACGCAGTATTTT
CASSSWPGSLGGYREKNADTQYF
>TRBJ2-3|TRBV27|NA|TRBD2
TGTGCCAGCAGTTTATTAGGCTGGTCTAGCGGGGGGGATGCCGATACGCAGTATTTT
CASSLLGWSSGGDADTQYF
>TRBJ1-6|TRBV7-3|NA|NA
TGTGCCAGCAGCTCCCAGGACAGTCATAATTCACCCCTCCACTTT
CASSSQDSHNSPLHF
>TRBJ2-7|TRBV4-1|few|TRBD1
TGCGCCAGCAGCCAAGATGAGGACAGGGTTACCTACGAGCAGTACTTC
CASSQDEDRVTYEQYF
>TRBJ1-1|TRBV7-6|NA|NA
TGTGCCAGCAGCTCGTCGCTCGGAATAGGGCAGTCTTTCTTT
CASSSSLGIGQSFF
>TRBJ1-4|TRBV7-9|NA|NA
TGTGCCAGCACTCAAGGGGAGGGGCAGAATGAAAAACTGTTTTTT
CASTQGEGQNEKLFF
>TRBJ1-5|TRBV4-1|NA|NA
TGCGCCAGCAGCCAAGATACCGGGTACAGTCAGCCCCAGCATTTT
CASSQDTGYSQPQHF
>TRBJ1-6|TRBV27|few|NA
TGTGCCAGCAGTTTAAGGGCCTATAATTCACCCCTCCACTTT
CASSLRAYNSPLHF
>TRBJ2-1|TRBV6-2/TRBV6-3|once|TRBD2
TGTGCCAGGACCTCGGGGGGAAATGAGCAGTTCTTC
CARTSGGNEQFF
>TRBJ2-2|TRBV6-2/TRBV6-3|few|NA
TGTGCCAGCAGTTACCTATTAGAAGAACAGGCGACCACCGGGGAGCTGTTTTTT
CASSYLLEEQATTGELFF
>TRBJ2-5|TRBV11-1|NA|TRBD2
TGTGCCAGCAGCTATTCACTAGCGGGGAGAACCCAAGAGACCCAGTACTTC
CASSYSLAGRTQETQYF
>TRBJ2-3|TRBV20-1|NA|NA
TGCAGTGCTACCTCACAGGCAGGAAGGGGCGCAGATACGCAGTATTTT
CSATSQAGRGADTQYF
>TRBJ2-2|TRBV29-1|once|NA
TGCAGCGCCATGGTGACGAAGGGGAACACCGGGGAGCTGTTTTTT
CSAMVTKGNTGELFF
>TRBJ2-7|TRBV24-1|NA|NA
TGTGCCACCAGTGATTTAATTCACAGGACCTACGAGCAGTACTTC
CATSDLIHRTYEQYF
>TRBJ2-3|TRBV7-6|few|TRBD2
TGTGCCAGCAGTGAGCGGGGGGCTAGCACAGATACGCAGTATTTT
CASSERGASTDTQYF
>TRBJ2-5|TRBV13|NA|TRBD1
TGTGCCAGCAGCGCCTCTCGGGACAGGGATTATCGGGAGACCCAGTACTTC
CASSASRDRDYRETQYF
>TRBJ2-2|TRBV29-1|NA|TRBD2
TGCAGCGTTGATTCGGGGGGGCCTTCCGGGGAGCTGTTTTTT
CSVDSGGPSGELFF
>TRBJ2-1|TRBV5-1|few|TRBD1
TGCGCCAGCAGCCCAACCGACAGGGCTAGCTACAATGAGCAGTTCTTC
CASSPTDRASYNEQFF
>TRBJ2-5|TRBV2|NA|TRBD2
TGTGCCAGCAGTGAGCGCCGCGGGGGTAGGCAAGAGACCCAGTACTTC
CASSERRGGRQETQYF
>TRBJ1-4|TRBV7-9|NA|NA
TGTGCCAGCACCATGATTGAAAAACTGTTTTTT
CASTMIEKLFF
>TRBJ2-7|TRBV27|NA|NA
TGTGCCAGCAGTTTAAGCCAGGGGTGGTACGAGCAGTACTTC
CASSLSQGWYEQYF
>TRBJ2-2|TRBV5-3|NA|TRBD2
TGTGCCAGCAGCTTGGTTGGTCCTAGCGGGGGCGTCACCTACACCGGGGAGCTGTTTTTT
CASSLVGPSGGVTYTGELFF
>TRBJ1-3|TRBV6-2/TRBV6-3|NA|NA
TGTGCCAGCAGTTACTCGACTACCTCTGGAAACACCATATATTTT
CASSYSTTSGNTIYF
>TRBJ2-1|TRBV12-3/TRBV12-4|NA|TRBD2
TGTGCCAGCAGTTTACCCCGACTAGCGGGGTGGAATGAGCAGTTCTTC
CASSLPRLAGWNEQFF
>TRBJ2-1|TRBV15|once|NA
TGTGCCACCAGCAGACCCTCTTGGGGGGCGCTTGACAATGAGCAGTTCTTC
CATSRPSWGALDNEQFF
>TRBJ1-5|TRBV7-8|NA|NA
TGTGCCAGCTCACGGAGGGCCGGTCAGCCCCAGCATTTT
CASSRRAGQPQHF
>TRBJ2-1|TRBV4-1|NA|NA
TGCGCCAGCAGCCAGGGCGGGGTGACCTACAATGAGCAGTTCTTC
CASSQGGVTYNEQFF
>TRBJ1-3|TRBV7-2|many|NA
TGTGCCAGCAGCCCACTCCTCTCTGGAAACACCATATATTTT
CASSPLLSGNTIYF
>TRBJ2-1|TRBV6-5|few|NA
TGTGCCAGCAGTGGCCAGAGTTTCGGTCTAGATGAGCAGTTCTTC
CASSGQSFGLDEQFF
>TRBJ2-1|TRBV27|many|NA
TGTGCCAGCAGCTTAGGGAGCGGCGGCTACAATGAGCAGTTCTTC
CASSLGSGGYNEQFF
>TRBJ1-1|TRBV4-1|NA|NA
TGCGCCAGCAGCCAAGGCCCCCAGGGTTGGACTGAAGCTTTCTTT
CASSQGPQGWTEAFF
>TRBJ1-6|TRBV27|few|NA
TGTGCCAGCAGTTTAGGGGCTGCAAATTCACCCCTCCACTTT
CASSLGAANSPLHF